This TCR beta chain emerged from a study of Ad26.COV2.S vaccination and SARS-CoV-2 variants. For the study at large: Donor was assigned to the Ad26.COV2.S arm of trial COV1001. The authors gave Ad26.COV2.S intramuscularly, either once or twice 56 days apart.

General study results and limits: The TCR-based breadth and depth measures might underestimate overall T cell responses.

Data came from immunoSEQ multiplex PCR; TCRdb stores just in-frame clones and leaves some out. The table includes hundreds of thousands of clones, 75% to 95% detected once. Treatment indicated: 15 to 20 received Ad26.COV2.S at low or high dose, single or two shots; a few received placebo; per-sample allocation not given. Vaccine and placebo recipients were sampled on day 63 after the first injection. Worth noting for this clone: No antigen is known for it.

The clonotype originates from a person between 18 and 59 years old who received the Ad26.COV2.S COVID-19 vaccine or a placebo. The material was peripheral blood, obtained in a trial of Ad26.COV2.S vaccine versus placebo.

For the CDR3, the DNA is TGCAGCGCAGCTAGCGGGCCCACAGATACGCAGTATTTT. It yields the protein CSAASGPTDTQYF. The V call is TRBV29-1, the J call TRBJ2-3, with 8 bases matching TRBD2. V shed 7 bases and J 2 bases; nucleotides not matched to a gene: 5. CDR3 length: 13 amino acids. Germline loops: CDR1 SQVTM, CDR2 ANQGSEA.